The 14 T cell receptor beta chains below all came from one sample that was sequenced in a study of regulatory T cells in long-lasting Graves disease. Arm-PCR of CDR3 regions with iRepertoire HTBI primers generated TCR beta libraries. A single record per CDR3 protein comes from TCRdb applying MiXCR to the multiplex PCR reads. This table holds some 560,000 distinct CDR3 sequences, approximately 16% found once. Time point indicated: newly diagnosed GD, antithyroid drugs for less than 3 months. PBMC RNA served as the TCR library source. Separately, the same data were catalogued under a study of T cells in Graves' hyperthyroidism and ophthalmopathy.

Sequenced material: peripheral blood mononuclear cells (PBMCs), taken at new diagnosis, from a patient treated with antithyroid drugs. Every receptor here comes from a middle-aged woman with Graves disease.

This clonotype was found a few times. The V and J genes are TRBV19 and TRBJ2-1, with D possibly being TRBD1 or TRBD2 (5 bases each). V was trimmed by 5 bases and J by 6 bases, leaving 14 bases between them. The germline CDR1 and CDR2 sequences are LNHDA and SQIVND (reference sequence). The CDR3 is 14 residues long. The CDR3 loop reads CASSWQGGGNEQFF. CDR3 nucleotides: TGTGCCAGTAGTTGGCAGGGTGGGGGCAATGAGCAGTTCTTC.

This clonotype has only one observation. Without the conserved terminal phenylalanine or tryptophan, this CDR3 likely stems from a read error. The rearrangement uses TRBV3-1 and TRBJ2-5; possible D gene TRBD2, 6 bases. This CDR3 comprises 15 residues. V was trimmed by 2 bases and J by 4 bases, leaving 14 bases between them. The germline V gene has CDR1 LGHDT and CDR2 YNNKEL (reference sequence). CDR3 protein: CASSQLAGSGETQYL. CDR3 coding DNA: TGTGCCAGCAGCCAACTGGCCGGGAGTGGAGAGACCCAGTACCTC.

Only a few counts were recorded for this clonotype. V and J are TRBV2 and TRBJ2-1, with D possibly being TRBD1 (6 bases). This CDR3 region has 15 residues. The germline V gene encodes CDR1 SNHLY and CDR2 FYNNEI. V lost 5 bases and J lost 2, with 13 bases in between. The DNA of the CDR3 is TGTGCCAGCAGTCGCTTACAGGGAACCTACAATGAGCAGTTCTTC. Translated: CASSRLQGTYNEQFF.

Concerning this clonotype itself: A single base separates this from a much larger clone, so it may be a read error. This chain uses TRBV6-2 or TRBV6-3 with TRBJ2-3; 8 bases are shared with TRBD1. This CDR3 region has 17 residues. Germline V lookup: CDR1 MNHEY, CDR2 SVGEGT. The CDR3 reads CASSHSNPGGNTDTQYF. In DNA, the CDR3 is TGTGCCAGCAGTCACTCGAATCCAGGGGGCAACACAGATACGCAGTATTTT.

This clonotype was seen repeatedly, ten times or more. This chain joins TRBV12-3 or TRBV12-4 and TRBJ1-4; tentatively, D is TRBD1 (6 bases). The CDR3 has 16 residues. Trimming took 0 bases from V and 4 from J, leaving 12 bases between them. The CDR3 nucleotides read TGTGCCAGCAGTTTAGCGACCTGGGGGCTTAATGAAAAACTGTTTTTT. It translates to CASSLATWGLNEKLFF.

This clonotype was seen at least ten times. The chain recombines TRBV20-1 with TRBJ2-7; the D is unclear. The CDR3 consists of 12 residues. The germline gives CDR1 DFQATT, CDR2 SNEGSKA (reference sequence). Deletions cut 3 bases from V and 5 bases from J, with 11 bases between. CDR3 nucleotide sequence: TGCAGTGCTAGTCGAGGAACGAACGAGCAGTACTTC. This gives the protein CSASRGTNEQYF.

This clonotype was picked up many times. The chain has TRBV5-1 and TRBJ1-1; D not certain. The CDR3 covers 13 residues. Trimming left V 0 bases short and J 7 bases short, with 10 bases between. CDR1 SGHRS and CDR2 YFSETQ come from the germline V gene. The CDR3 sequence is CASSLGLSGEAFF. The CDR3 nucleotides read TGCGCCAGCAGCTTGGGACTTAGTGGTGAAGCTTTCTTT. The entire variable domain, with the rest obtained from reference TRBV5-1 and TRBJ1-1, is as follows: KAGVTQTPRYLIKTRGQQVTLSCSPISGHRSVSWYQQTPGQGLQFLFEYFSETQRNKGNFPGRFSGRQFSNSRSEMNVSTLELGDSALYLCASSLGLSGEAFFGQGTRLTVV.

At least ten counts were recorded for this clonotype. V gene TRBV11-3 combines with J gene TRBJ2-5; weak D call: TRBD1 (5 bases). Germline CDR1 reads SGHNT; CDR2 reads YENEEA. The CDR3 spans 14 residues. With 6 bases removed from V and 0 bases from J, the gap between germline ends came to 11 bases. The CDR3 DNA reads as TGTGCCAGCAGACCGGACATAAACCAAGAGACCCAGTACTTC. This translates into CASRPDINQETQYF. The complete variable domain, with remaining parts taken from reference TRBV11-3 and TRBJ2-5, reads EAGVVQSPRYKIIEKKQPVAFWCNPISGHNTLYWYLQNLGQGPELLIRYENEEAVDDSQLPKDRFSAERLKGVDSTLKIQPAELGDSAVYLCASRPDINQETQYFGPGTRLLVL.

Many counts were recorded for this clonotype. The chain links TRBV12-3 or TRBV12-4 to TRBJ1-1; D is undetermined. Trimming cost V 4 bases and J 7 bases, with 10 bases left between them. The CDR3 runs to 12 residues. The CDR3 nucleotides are TGTGCCAGCAGTTACTGGACGGGTGAAGCTTTCTTT. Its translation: CASSYWTGEAFF.

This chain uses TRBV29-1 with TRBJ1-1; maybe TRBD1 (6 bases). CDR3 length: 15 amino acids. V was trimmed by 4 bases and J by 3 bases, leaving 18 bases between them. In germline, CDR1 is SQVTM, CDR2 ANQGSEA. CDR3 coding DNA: TGCAGCGTTGGAGGACGTCTAGGGGGGGACACTGAAGCTTTCTTT. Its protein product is CSVGGRLGGDTEAFF.

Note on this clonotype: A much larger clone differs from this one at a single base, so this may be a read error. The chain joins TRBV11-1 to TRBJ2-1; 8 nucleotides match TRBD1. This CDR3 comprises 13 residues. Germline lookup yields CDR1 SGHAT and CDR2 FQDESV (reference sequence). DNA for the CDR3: TGTACCAGCAGTAGGACAGGGATCAATGAGCAGTTCTTC. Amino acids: CTSSRTGINEQFF.

The CDR3 DNA follows: TGTGCCAGCAGTTACTCGAGAGGGGGAGAGGAAAAACTGTTTTTT. Translating gives CASSYSRGGEEKLFF. The J gene is TRBJ1-4, the V gene TRBV6-6, with a possible D match to TRBD1 (6 bases). Germline V lookup: CDR1 MNHNY, CDR2 SVGAGI (reference sequence). The CDR3 is made up of 15 amino acids. V shed 0 bases and J shed 8 bases, with 13 bases lying between them.

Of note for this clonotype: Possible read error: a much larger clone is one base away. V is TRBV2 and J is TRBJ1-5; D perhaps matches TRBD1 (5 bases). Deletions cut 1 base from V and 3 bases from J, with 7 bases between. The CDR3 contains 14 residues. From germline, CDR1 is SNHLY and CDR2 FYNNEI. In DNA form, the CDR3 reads TGTGCCAGCAGTGAAGGGGGCCTCAATCAGCCCCAGCATTTT. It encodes CASSEGGLNQPQHF.

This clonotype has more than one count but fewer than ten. CDR3 region: CASSLEGVGTDTQYF. The CDR3 coding sequence is TGTGCCAGCAGCTTAGAAGGGGTGGGCACAGATACGCAGTATTTT. The chain links TRBV7-3 to TRBJ2-3; D possibly corresponds to TRBD1 (5 bases). Germline V gene sequence: CDR1 SGHTA, CDR2 FQGTGA. The CDR3 loop spans 15 amino acids. Between the trimmed V and J ends, which lost 2 bases and 1 base, there was a span of 10 bases.